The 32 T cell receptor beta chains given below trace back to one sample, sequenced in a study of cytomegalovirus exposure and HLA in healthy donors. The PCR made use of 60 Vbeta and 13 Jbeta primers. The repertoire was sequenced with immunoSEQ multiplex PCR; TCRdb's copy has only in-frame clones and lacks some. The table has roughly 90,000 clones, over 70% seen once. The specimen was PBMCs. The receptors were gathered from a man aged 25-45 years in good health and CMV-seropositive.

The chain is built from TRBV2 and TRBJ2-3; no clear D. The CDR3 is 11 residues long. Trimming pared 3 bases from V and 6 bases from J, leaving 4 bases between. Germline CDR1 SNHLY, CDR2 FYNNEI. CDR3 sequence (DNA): TGTGCCAGCAGTGAGAGGGATACGCAGTATTTT. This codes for CASSERDTQYF. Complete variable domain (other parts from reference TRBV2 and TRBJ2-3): EPEVTQTPSHQVTQMGQEVILRCVPISNHLYFYWYRQILGQKVEFLVSFYNNEISEKSEIFDDQFSVERPDGSNFTLKIRSTKLEDSAMYFCASSERDTQYFGPGTRLTVL.

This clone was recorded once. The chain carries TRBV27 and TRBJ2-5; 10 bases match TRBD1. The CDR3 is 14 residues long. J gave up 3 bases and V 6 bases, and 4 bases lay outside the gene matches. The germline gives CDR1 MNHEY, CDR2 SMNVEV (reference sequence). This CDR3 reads CASSPGTGEETQYF. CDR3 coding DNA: TGTGCCAGCAGCCCCGGGACAGGGGAAGAGACCCAGTACTTC.

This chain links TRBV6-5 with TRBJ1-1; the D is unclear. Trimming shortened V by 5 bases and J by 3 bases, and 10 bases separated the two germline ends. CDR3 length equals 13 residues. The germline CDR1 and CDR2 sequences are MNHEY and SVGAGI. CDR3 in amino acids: CASSTRRDTEAFF. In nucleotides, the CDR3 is TGTGCCAGCAGTACCCGCCGGGACACTGAAGCTTTCTTT.

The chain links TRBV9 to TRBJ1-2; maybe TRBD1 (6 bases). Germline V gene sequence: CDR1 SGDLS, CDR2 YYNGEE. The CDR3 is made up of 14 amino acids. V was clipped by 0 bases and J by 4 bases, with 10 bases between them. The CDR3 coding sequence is TGTGCCAGCAGCGTAGGAGGACAGTTCTATGGCTACACCTTC. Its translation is CASSVGGQFYGYTF.

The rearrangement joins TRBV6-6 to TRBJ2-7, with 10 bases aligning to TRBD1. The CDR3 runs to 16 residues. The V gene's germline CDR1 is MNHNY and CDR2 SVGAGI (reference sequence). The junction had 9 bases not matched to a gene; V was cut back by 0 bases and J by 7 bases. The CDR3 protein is CASSYSKRQGAREQYF. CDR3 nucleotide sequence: TGTGCCAGCAGTTACTCGAAGCGACAGGGGGCTCGAGAGCAGTACTTC.

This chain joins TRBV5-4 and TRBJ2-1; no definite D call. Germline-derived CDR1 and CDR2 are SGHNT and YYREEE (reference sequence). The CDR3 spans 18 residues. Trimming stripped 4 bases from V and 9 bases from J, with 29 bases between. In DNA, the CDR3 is TGTGCCAGCAGCCCGGCAGCTGGCCCCCTAGGAGTTAGGCGTGAGCAGTTCTTC. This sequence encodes CASSPAAGPLGVRREQFF.

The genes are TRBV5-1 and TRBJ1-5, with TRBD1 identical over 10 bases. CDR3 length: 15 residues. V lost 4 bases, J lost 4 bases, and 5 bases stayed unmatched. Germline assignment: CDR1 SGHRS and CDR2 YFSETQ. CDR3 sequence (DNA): TGCGCCAGCAGCCCCCGGACAGGGGGGAATCAGCCCCAGCATTTT. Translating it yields CASSPRTGGNQPQHF.

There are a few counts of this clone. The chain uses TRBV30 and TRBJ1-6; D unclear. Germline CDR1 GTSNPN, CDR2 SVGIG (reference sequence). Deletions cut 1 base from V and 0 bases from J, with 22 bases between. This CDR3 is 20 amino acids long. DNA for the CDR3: TGTGCCTGGAGTGGAGCGCGCGGGAAAGGGCTAAGCTCCTATAATTCACCCCTCCACTTT. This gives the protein CAWSGARGKGLSSYNSPLHF.

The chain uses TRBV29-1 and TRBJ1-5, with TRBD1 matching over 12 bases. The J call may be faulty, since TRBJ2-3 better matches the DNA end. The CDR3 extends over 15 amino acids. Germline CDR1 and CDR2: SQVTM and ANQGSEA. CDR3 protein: CSVEVGTGGNQPQYF. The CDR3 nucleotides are TGCAGCGTTGAAGTCGGGACAGGGGGCAATCAGCCCCAGTATTTT.

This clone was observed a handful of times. For the CDR3, the DNA is TGTGCCAGCAGCCAGCAGGGGACAGGGGGCTATACTGAAGCTTTCTTT. This sequence encodes CASSQQGTGGYTEAFF. The chain links TRBV5-5 to TRBJ1-1; 12 bases fit TRBD1. From germline, CDR1 is SGHKS and CDR2 YYEKEE (reference sequence). V was clipped by 4 bases and J by 5 bases; unmatched bases: 9. The CDR3 has 16 amino acids.

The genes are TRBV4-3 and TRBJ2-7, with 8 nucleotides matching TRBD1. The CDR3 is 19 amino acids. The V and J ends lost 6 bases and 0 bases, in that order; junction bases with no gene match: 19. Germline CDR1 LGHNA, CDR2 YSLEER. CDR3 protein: CASSHLRSSGTGLSYEQYF. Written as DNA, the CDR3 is TGCGCCAGCAGTCATCTTAGAAGTTCCGGGACAGGCCTCTCCTACGAGCAGTACTTC.

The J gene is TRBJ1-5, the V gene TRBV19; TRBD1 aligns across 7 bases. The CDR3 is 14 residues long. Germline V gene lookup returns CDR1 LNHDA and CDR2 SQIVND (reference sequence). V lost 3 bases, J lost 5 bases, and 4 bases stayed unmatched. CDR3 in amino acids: CASSIRQGDQPQHF. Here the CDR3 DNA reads TGTGCCAGTAGTATTAGACAGGGAGATCAGCCCCAGCATTTT. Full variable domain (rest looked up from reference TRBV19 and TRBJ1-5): DGGITQSPKYLFRKEGQNVTLSCEQNLNHDAMYWYRQDPGQGLRLIYYSQIVNDFQKGDIAEGYSVSREKKESFPLTVTSAQKNPTAFYLCASSIRQGDQPQHFGDGTRLSIL.

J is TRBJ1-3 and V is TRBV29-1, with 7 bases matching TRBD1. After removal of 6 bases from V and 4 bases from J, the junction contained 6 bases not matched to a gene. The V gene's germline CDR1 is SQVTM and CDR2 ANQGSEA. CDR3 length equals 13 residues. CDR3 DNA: TGCAGCGTGAGAGGGGGCTCCGGAAACACCATATATTTT. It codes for CSVRGGSGNTIYF.

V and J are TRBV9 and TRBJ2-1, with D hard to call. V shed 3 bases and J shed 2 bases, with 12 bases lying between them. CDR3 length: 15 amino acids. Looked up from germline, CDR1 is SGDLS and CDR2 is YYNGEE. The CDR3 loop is CASSARSLTYNEQFF. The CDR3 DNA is TGTGCCAGCAGCGCCCGTAGCTTAACCTACAATGAGCAGTTCTTC.

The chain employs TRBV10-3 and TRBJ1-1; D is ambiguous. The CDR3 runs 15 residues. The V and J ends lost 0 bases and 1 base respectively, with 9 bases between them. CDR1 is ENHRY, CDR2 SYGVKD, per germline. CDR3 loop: CAISESGRQNTEAFF. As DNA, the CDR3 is TGTGCCATCAGTGAGTCGGGCAGACAGAACACTGAAGCTTTCTTT.

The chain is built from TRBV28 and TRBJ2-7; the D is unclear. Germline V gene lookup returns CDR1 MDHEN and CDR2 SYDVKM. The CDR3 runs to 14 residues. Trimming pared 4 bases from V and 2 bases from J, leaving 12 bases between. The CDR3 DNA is TGTGCCAGCAGTTCCCTAACTCCACCCTACGAGCAGTACTTC. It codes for CASSSLTPPYEQYF.

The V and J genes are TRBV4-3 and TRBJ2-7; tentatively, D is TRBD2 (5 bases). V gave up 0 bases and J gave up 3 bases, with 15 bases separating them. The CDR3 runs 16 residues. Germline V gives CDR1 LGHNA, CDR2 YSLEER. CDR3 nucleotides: TGCGCCAGCAGCCAAGAGGTGGGAGTGATGTTCTACGAGCAGTACTTC. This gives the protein CASSQEVGVMFYEQYF.

The chain's CDR3 is CASSYKSRTEAFF. As DNA, the CDR3 is TGTGCCAGCAGTTACAAGAGTCGCACTGAAGCTTTCTTT. The chain joins TRBV6-5 to TRBJ1-1; no firm D call. There are 13 residues in the CDR3. In germline, CDR1 is MNHEY, CDR2 SVGAGI. Trimming took off 2 bases at V and 4 bases at J, with 8 bases between the two ends.

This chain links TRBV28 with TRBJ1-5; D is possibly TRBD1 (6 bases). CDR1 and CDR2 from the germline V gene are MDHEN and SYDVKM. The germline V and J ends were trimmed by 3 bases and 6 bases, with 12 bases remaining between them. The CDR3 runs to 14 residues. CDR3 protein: CASSFSGRGQPQHF. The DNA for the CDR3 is TGTGCCAGCAGTTTTTCTGGCAGGGGTCAGCCCCAGCATTTT.

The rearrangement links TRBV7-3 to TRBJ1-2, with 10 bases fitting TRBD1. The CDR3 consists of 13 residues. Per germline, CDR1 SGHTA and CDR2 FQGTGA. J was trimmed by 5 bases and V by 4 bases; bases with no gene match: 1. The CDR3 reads CASSSGQGYGYTF. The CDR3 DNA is TGTGCCAGCAGCTCGGGACAGGGGTATGGCTACACCTTC.

CDR3 nucleotides: TGTGCCAGCAGCGTAGTTCTGAACACCGGGGAGCTGTTTTTT. Amino acid sequence: CASSVVLNTGELFF. V is TRBV9 and J is TRBJ2-2, with D unresolved. Trimming pared 0 bases from V and 1 base from J, leaving 4 bases between. CDR1 SGDLS and CDR2 YYNGEE come from the germline V gene. This CDR3 comprises 14 residues.

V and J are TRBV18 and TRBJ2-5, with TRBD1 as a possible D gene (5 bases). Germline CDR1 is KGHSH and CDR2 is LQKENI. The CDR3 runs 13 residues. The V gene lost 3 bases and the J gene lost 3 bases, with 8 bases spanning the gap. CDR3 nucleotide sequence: TGTGCCAGCTCACCGGGGCAGGAAGAGACCCAGTACTTC. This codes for CASSPGQEETQYF.

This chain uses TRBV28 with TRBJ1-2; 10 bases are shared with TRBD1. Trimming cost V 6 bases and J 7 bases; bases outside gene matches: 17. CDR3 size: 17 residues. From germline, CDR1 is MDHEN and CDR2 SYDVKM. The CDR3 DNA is TGTGCCAGCAGAAGCCTTACCGGGGACAGGGGAATAAGTGGCTACACCTTC. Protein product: CASRSLTGDRGISGYTF.

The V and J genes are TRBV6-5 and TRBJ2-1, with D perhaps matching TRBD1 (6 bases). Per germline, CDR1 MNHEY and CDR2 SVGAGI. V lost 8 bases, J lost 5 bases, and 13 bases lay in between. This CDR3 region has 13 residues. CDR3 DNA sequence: TGTGCCAGCGGGCAGGGGTACGACAATGAGCAGTTCTTC. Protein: CASGQGYDNEQFF.

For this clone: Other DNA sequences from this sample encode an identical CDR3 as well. CDR3 DNA sequence: TGTGCCTGGAGGCAGACAGGGGGCAGGTTAACCCAGTACTTC. Translated, it gives CAWRQTGGRLTQYF. V is TRBV30 and J is TRBJ2-5, with 10 bases fitting TRBD1. Germline CDR1 is GTSNPN and CDR2 is SVGIG (reference sequence). V lost 3 bases and J lost 8; bases outside the gene matches: 9. The length of the CDR3 is 14 residues.

This CDR3 reads CASSAGTDQTYNEQFF. The CDR3 coding sequence is TGTGCCAGCAGCGCAGGGACAGACCAAACCTACAATGAGCAGTTCTTC. The chain combines TRBV9 with TRBJ2-1, with TRBD1 matching 7 bases. The CDR3 is 16 amino acids. Trimming took 3 bases from V and 2 from J; bases not matched to a gene: 8. Germline CDR1 reads SGDLS; CDR2 reads YYNGEE.

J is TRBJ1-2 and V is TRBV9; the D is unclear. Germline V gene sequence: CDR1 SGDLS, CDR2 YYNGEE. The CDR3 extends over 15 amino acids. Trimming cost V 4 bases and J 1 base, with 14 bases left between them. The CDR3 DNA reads TGTGCCAGCAGCCCATACTGGGAGGTTAACTATGGCTACACCTTC. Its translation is CASSPYWEVNYGYTF.

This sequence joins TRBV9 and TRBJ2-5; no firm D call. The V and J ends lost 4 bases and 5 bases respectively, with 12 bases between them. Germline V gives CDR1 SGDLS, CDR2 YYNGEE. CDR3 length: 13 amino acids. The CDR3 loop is CASSPRNGETQYF. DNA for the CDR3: TGTGCCAGCAGCCCCAGGAATGGGGAGACCCAGTACTTC.

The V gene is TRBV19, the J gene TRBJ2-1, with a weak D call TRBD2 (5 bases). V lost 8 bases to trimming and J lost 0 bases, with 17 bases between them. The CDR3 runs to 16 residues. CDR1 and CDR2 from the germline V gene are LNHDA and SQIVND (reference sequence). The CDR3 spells CASSFVAGPSYNEQFF. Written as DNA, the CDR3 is TGTGCCAGTTCCTTTGTGGCGGGCCCCTCCTACAATGAGCAGTTCTTC.

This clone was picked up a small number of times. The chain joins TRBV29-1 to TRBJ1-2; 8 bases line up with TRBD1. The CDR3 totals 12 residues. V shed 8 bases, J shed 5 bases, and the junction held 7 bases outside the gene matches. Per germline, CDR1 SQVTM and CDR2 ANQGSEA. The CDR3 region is CSSVQGDYGYTF. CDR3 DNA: TGCAGCTCAGTACAGGGGGATTATGGCTACACCTTC.

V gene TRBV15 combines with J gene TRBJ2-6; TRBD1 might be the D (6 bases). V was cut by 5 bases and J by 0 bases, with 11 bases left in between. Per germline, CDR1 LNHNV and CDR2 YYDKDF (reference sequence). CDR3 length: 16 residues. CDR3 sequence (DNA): TGTGCCACCAGCGATACAGGGATCTCTGGGGCCAACGTCCTGACTTTC. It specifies CATSDTGISGANVLTF.

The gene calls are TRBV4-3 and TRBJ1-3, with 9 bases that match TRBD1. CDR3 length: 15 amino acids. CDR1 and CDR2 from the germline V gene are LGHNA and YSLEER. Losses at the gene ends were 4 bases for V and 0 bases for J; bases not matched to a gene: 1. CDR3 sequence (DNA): TGCGCCAGCAGCCGGGACAGGGACTCTGGAAACACCATATATTTT. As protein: CASSRDRDSGNTIYF.